The entry below gives a single T cell receptor (beta chain) sequence along with its context. Its target antigen remains unknown. No per-base quality is available; no much larger clone lies one base away. The library was obtained by the immunoSEQ multiplex PCR assay. For the multiplex PCR, a mixture combining 60 forward primers for TCR Vbeta segments and 13 reverse primers for TCR Jbeta segments was used. Amplification of the CDR3 region of rearranged TCR beta genes was performed with a multiplex PCR assay on genomic DNA. Amplified TCR beta libraries were sequenced as 87-base-pair reads on the Illumina HiSeq System. From the authors' description of their analysis: A later analysis tallied 75 million to 95 million unique TCR beta chains across the 600 to 700 repertoires, and some 10 million of those chains were shared by two or more donors. A nearest-neighbor algorithm error-corrected the raw reads and collapsed the reads into unique sequences, merging closely related sequences to remove PCR and sequencing errors. Alignment of CDR3 sequences to IMGT reference sequences was used to assign V, D and J gene segments. For a sequence to be retained, a match of at least six nucleotides was required to both a V gene segment and a J gene segment. Rearrangements were called productive when the CDR3 lacked stop codons and stayed in frame with V and J; all others were non-productive. Following IMGT convention, CDR3 was defined as the stretch from the second conserved V-encoded cysteine to the conserved J-encoded phenylalanine. Sequences without an unambiguous match to a single V gene segment were excluded from the earlier analysis of a few hundred of the donors. In an earlier analysis of several hundred of the donors, V segments were called functional above 56.7% productive rearrangements and were called segregating when the between-donor standard deviation exceeded 5%. A statistical classification framework was built for diagnosing cytomegalovirus status from the catalog of TCR beta chain sequences. In a later analysis, TCR nucleotide sequences were compared against IMGT/GENE-DB human TR gene sequences so that V and J genes could be assigned. Using the TCRdist pipeline, a later analysis assigned CDR3 sequences along with most-parsimonious VDJ recombination scenarios. In a later analysis, each TCR beta chain was defined by its CDR3 amino acid sequence together with its V-gene family, and reads without a unique V-gene family were excluded. In a later analysis, 550 to 650 highly shared, low-generation-probability nucleotide sequences were removed to address suspected cross-contamination and a sequencing artifact. In a later analysis, a clonal expansion index for each public chain was calculated from normalized within-repertoire ranks of inferred template counts. In a later analysis, generation probabilities were computed using a VDJ recombination model fitted to out-of-frame rearrangements, and the results were checked against IGoR. A later analysis scored TCR-TCR, TCR-HLA and TCR-CMV co-occurrence with hypergeometric tests, applying a repertoire-size bias correction to TCR pairs. In a later analysis, false discovery rates were estimated by permuting HLA or CMV assignments 20 times. In a later analysis, co-occurring TCRs were grouped with DBSCAN, and TCRdist sequence similarity was added when clustering was performed within HLA-allele-positive subsets. Repertoires with fewer than 30,000 or more than 120,000 public chains, plus five repertoires with anomalous nucleotide sharing, were excluded from co-occurrence clustering. TCRdb provides this immuneACCESS table in a form limited to in-frame rearrangements. Some clones are lacking; in checked studies, under half of them reflect an unresolved V gene, and why the rest are absent is not known. V and J calls and clone size are those listed in that table; D and trimming were worked out from the DNA. The sample yields approximately 150,000 clones; more than 70% were counted once. About 2% of the sample comes from the top ten.

The cohort comprised around 690 healthy bone marrow donors. Cohort members were all nominally healthy when sampled, although unrecorded immune exposures were likely present. The donor tested CMV seronegative and was one of the 352 seronegative cohort members. A peripheral blood sample was provided by each donor, and peripheral blood mononuclear cells were used for TCR beta sequencing. The Qiagen DNeasy Blood Extraction Kit was used to extract genomic DNA from the blood cell samples. The record originates from a study of cytomegalovirus exposure and HLA in healthy donors (dated by TCRdb to about 2017). Regarding the complete study: In an earlier analysis of some 550 of the donors, 276 Gb of sequence data and 117 million unique TCR beta sequences from 180 million or so T cells were reported. An early release covering 500 to 750 HLA-typed donors comprised roughly 300 gigabases of sequencing data and about 90 million unique TCR sequences. Of the roughly 430 genotyped donors, around 81% fell in the genetic ancestry cluster associated with self-reported Caucasian donors. The aim of the study was to test whether cataloging public T cell receptors could identify signatures of past pathogen exposure. The T cell repertoires of 700 or so subjects were profiled by immunosequencing and related to cytomegalovirus serostatus. In addition to the first cohort of 666 subjects, a separate validation cohort of approximately 130 different subjects was used. High-throughput TCR immunosequencing, statistical association of individual TCRs with disease status, and machine learning were combined to predict cytomegalovirus infection status. To study patterns of TCR occurrence, a later analysis re-analyzed previously published TCR beta repertoires from hundreds of donors and added high-resolution HLA genotyping. Rather than using new phenotypic data, the later analysis identified candidate immune exposures from TCR beta sequences and from how often those sequences occurred across donors. An earlier analysis of approximately 630 of the donors applied high-throughput TCR beta sequencing to assess whether each TCR beta V gene segment acted as functional or pseudogenic. Donor age, sex, ethnicity and CMV serostatus were collected together with the repertoire data. Genome-wide SNP genotypes for about 55% of the roughly 670 donors were used in a later genetic analysis, which treated that subset as a discovery cohort. All discovery cohort repertoires had been generated on a single sequencing platform. Class I and class II HLA loci were covered by the typing at four-digit resolution. The number of typed donors differed by locus: about 620-640 for A, B, C, DRB1 and DQB1; approximately 540 for DQA1; about 600 for DPA1; and about 450 for DPB1. About five DR-DQ haplotypes were treated as single units for association and clustering because of strong linkage in the cohort. Among about 410 genotyped donors of the cohort, an average of roughly 230,000 unique TCR beta nucleotide sequences was sequenced per donor, of which about 18% were non-productive. The investigation overall reported the following: A cluster of highly shared sequence variants was judged likely to represent a technical artifact of the sequencing pipeline. About 17 rarely observed V segments, including chromosome 9 orphons, were excluded from the earlier analysis of some 590 of the donors because counts were too low. The classifier was reported to diagnose cytomegalovirus status with high specificity and sensitivity in both the original and validation cohorts. A few of the identified cytomegalovirus-associated TCR beta chains were confirmed in vitro to be specific for cytomegalovirus antigens. In a later analysis, HLA-associated TCR beta chains showed more clonal expansion and lower generation probabilities than non-associated chains that were equally common. CMV serostatus was the only immune exposure information available for the cohort. A total of some 180 TCR beta chains were listed by the study as associated with cytomegalovirus. A later analysis reported that several top co-occurrence clusters appeared linked to parvovirus B19, influenza, CMV and Epstein-Barr virus. HLA typing was unavailable for some donors at each locus, so association tests used only the typed subset. An association between a missense DCLRE1C variant and V-gene and J-gene trimming of TCR beta chains was found in a later genetic analysis and replicated in an independent cohort. Correlated functional status among segregating V segments might be attributable to linkage disequilibrium, but an unknown experimental factor could not be ruled out. According to the authors, the approach could potentially be generalized to other disease states and immunological phenotypes. The presence/absence analyses assumed that sequencing depth was roughly uniform across donors, and that assumption may not be true. Across donors, most TCR sequences were observed very rarely, whereas some public TCRs were present in many individuals. In an earlier analysis of approximately 590 of the donors, most TCR beta V segments appeared in productive rearrangements about 87% or about 30% of the time, broadly matching IMGT annotations. A later analysis found that TCR association rates varied across HLA loci, with DRB1 alleles showing the most associated TCRs and HLA-C alleles the fewest. A further reported finding was that TCR beta sequences accurately predicted the HLA-A and HLA-B alleles for most subjects in the first cohort. In this cohort, only TCR beta chains were sequenced, and detectable features were limited by the absence of alpha or paired-chain data. Strong co-occurrence of HLA alleles, especially DR and DQ, made assigning TCR associations to individual alleles difficult. Specific HLA alleles were associated with 16,951 TCR beta sequences at a false discovery rate of 0.05 in a later analysis. In a later analysis, most CMV-associated TCR beta chains were found to appear HLA-restricted, with HLA associations seemingly driven largely by CMV exposure. A later genetic analysis reported fewer N-insertions in productive TCRs among donors in an Asian-associated ancestry cluster than the roughly 700-donor mean.

Sequenced material: PBMCs. This receptor was identified in a middle-aged woman in good health and CMV-seronegative.

The DNA is as follows: TGCGCCAGCAGCCTAGGACAGGGGGTGGCTCAGCCCCAGCATTTT. It specifies CASSLGQGVAQPQHF. The V and J segments used are TRBV4-1 and TRBJ1-5; 10 central bases correspond to TRBD1. CDR1 is given as MGHRA and CDR2 as YSYEKL, both from the germline V gene. V lost 4 bases and J lost 6 bases, and the count of bases not matched to a germline gene is 6. The CDR3, cysteine through phenylalanine, is 15 amino acids long. CDR3 DNA is the only sequence kept; it has 45 bases, read in frame from the first base.